This T cell receptor beta chain was observed in a study of T cell clonotyping in hematopoietic cell transplantation. This clone was recorded once. Sequencing used immunoSEQ multiplex PCR; TCRdb keeps in-frame clones, though not all of them. Found here are 27,000 or so clones, approximately 96% of them singletons; the top ten hold 1.4% to 1.5%. This CDR3 has 15 amino acids. Germline V gene data show CDR1 as SGHRS and CDR2 as YFSETQ. Trimming removed 0 bases from V and 8 bases from J, with 12 bases in between. The chain has TRBV5-1 and TRBJ1-6; D unclear. Specimen: peripheral blood mononuclear cells. This receptor was taken from a man aged 45-60 years in good health. Some clones in this sample may be carry-over from other donors' samples. CDR3 region: CASSLVLGSDSPLHF. DNA of the CDR3: TGCGCCAGCAGCTTGGTTTTAGGCTCGGATTCACCCCTCCACTTT. Using reference TRBV5-1 and TRBJ1-6 for the parts outside the CDR3, the full variable domain is KAGVTQTPRYLIKTRGQQVTLSCSPISGHRSVSWYQQTPGQGLQFLFEYFSETQRNKGNFPGRFSGRQFSNSRSEMNVSTLELGDSALYLCASSLVLGSDSPLHFGNGTRLTVT.